Shown below are 14 T cell receptor beta chains from a single sample sequenced in a study (dated by TCRdb to 2015 to 2017). Library generation was performed with multiplex PCR. Instrument used: Ion Torrent PGM. In the roughly 21-patient analysis, TRBV12-4/TRBJ1-2 clonotypes were amplified using adaptor-ligated barcode primers. In-frame beta chains were kept once TCRdb had trimmed the public reads at Q25 with fastp and called clones with MiXCR. Each entry merges the rows of one CDR3 protein and shows their most common DNA and genes. The sample yields 2,000 or so distinct CDR3 sequences; around 1% were counted once. Of the sample, roughly a sixth is held by the ten largest clones. CD4+CD25+CD127-/low cells were isolated as Tregs. The sample consisted of tumor-infiltrating Tregs sorted from the breast tumor. These receptors were obtained from a female donor with breast cancer.

In its sample, this clonotype ranks as medium-sized. The chain links TRBV12-3 or TRBV12-4 to TRBJ1-2; no clear D gene. This CDR3 is built from 13 residues. V was cut by 6 bases and J by 1 base, with 9 bases left in between. The CDR3 region has the DNA TGTGCCAGCAGCCCCGCCTATAACTATGGCTACACCTTC. It codes for CASSPAYNYGYTF.

This clonotype was seen many times. The chain links TRBV12-3 or TRBV12-4 to TRBJ1-2; D unclear. This CDR3 comprises 12 residues. V lost 4 bases to trimming and J lost 8 bases, with 11 bases between them. CDR3 in DNA: TGTGCCAGCAGTTCTGACTCAAGAGGCTACACCTTC. Its translation is CASSSDSRGYTF.

This clonotype is termed medium-sized. This rearrangement joins TRBV12-3 or TRBV12-4 to TRBJ1-2; possibly TRBD1 for D (5 bases). The CDR3 consists of 14 residues. Deletions cut 6 bases from V and 6 bases from J, with 17 bases between. The CDR3 reads CASSSVLGRDGYTF. Here the CDR3 DNA reads TGTGCCAGCAGCTCAGTGCTGGGACGCGATGGCTACACCTTC.

This chain uses TRBV12-3 or TRBV12-4 with TRBJ1-2; D is perhaps TRBD1 (6 bases). CDR3 length: 16 residues. V was shortened by 0 bases and J by 4 bases, with 15 bases between the two germline ends. This CDR3 is CASSLAGHPAGYGYTF. The CDR3 DNA follows: TGTGCCAGCAGTTTAGCGGGACACCCTGCGGGCTATGGCTACACCTTC.

This clonotype qualifies as large. The rearrangement joins TRBV12-3 or TRBV12-4 to TRBJ1-2, with D maybe TRBD1 (5 bases). The CDR3 has 15 amino acids. Trimming left V 0 bases short and J 0 bases short, with 8 bases between. The CDR3 coding sequence is TGTGCCAGCAGTTTAGCGCAGGGAACTAACTATGGCTACACCTTC. Its protein product is CASSLAQGTNYGYTF.

This clonotype was detected many times. The genes are TRBV12-3 or TRBV12-4 and TRBJ1-2; D is undetermined. The CDR3 extends over 13 amino acids. V lost 4 bases, J lost 4 bases, and 10 bases lay in between. The CDR3 loop reads CASSSETPYGYTF. In nucleotides, the CDR3 is TGTGCCAGCAGTTCGGAGACACCCTATGGCTACACCTTC.

This clonotype has a count of ten or more. The chain uses TRBV12-3 or TRBV12-4 and TRBJ1-2; D is unclear. The CDR3 length is 15 residues. V was pared by 1 base and J by 4 bases, with 13 bases between. CDR3 protein: CASSLVGPSAYGYTF. In nucleotides, the CDR3 is TGTGCCAGCAGTTTAGTCGGGCCCTCGGCCTATGGCTACACCTTC.

This clonotype is deemed medium-sized. This rearrangement joins TRBV12-3 or TRBV12-4 to TRBJ1-2; D unclear. V gave up 3 bases and J gave up 4 bases, with 9 bases separating them. The CDR3 has 13 amino acids. The CDR3 reads CASSFTALYGYTF. The CDR3 DNA sequence: TGTGCCAGCAGTTTTACAGCCCTCTATGGCTACACCTTC.

This clonotype is medium-sized (0.01 to 0.1%) by share. This chain connects TRBV12-3 or TRBV12-4 to TRBJ1-2; D remains unclear. V was trimmed by 3 bases and J by 6 bases, leaving 8 bases between them. This CDR3 region has 12 residues. CDR3 sequence reads: CASSFAGNGYTF. CDR3 nucleotide sequence: TGTGCCAGCAGTTTCGCTGGTAATGGCTACACCTTC.

By sample fraction, this clonotype is medium-sized (0.01 to 0.1%). The rearrangement links TRBV12-3 or TRBV12-4 to TRBJ1-2; D unresolved. With 2 bases removed from V and 0 bases from J, the gap between germline ends came to 10 bases. The CDR3 is made up of 15 amino acids. The CDR3 is CASSLYQLPNYGYTF. The DNA for the CDR3 is TGTGCCAGCAGTTTATATCAGTTACCTAACTATGGCTACACCTTC.

This clonotype is deemed medium-sized. This rearrangement joins TRBV12-3 or TRBV12-4 to TRBJ1-2, with D unresolved. This CDR3 has 15 amino acids. Trimming took 7 bases from V and 7 from J, leaving 22 bases between them. As DNA, the CDR3 is TGTGCCAGCACTAGTGTCAATCGAACTATCGGTGGCTACACCTTC. Protein sequence: CASTSVNRTIGGYTF.

This clonotype ranks as medium-sized. This chain joins TRBV12-3 or TRBV12-4 and TRBJ1-2, with 9 bases that match TRBD1. The CDR3 loop spans 14 amino acids. Trimming removed 5 bases from V and 2 bases from J; junction bases left unmatched: 3. The CDR3 is CASSPGQGNYGYTF. CDR3 sequence (DNA): TGTGCCAGCAGTCCGGGACAGGGCAACTATGGCTACACCTTC.

By share, this clonotype counts as medium-sized. The genes are TRBV12-3 or TRBV12-4 and TRBJ1-2; TRBD1 is a possible D gene (5 bases). Trimming took 6 bases from V and 0 from J, leaving 11 bases between them. The CDR3 has 14 amino acids. CDR3 protein: CASSLGRTNYGYTF. CDR3 DNA: TGTGCCAGCAGCCTGGGACGTACTAACTATGGCTACACCTTC.

By share of the sample, this clonotype is medium-sized. The V gene is TRBV12-3 or TRBV12-4, the J gene TRBJ1-2; D gene ambiguous. This CDR3 contains 13 residues. Trimming removed 5 bases at V and 5 bases at J, with 12 bases between. CDR3 DNA: TGTGCCAGCAGTCACCAGTCAACTTATGGCTACACCTTC. Amino acids: CASSHQSTYGYTF.